Listed here are 26 T cell receptor beta chains from one sample, sequenced in a study of blood T cell repertoires in COVID-19. Using immunoSEQ multiplex PCR, the repertoire was profiled, and TCRdb retains in-frame clones only, with some absent. The sample shows roughly 220,000 clones, roughly 89% of them seen only once. Sequenced: peripheral blood. Receptors originate from a man under 40 who had recovered from COVID-19.

This chain uses TRBV19 with TRBJ1-5, with 7 bases identical to TRBD1. With V trimmed by 11 bases and J by 1 base, 8 bases remained unmatched. The CDR3 spans 14 residues. Germline-derived CDR1 and CDR2 are LNHDA and SQIVND (reference sequence). This CDR3 is CAGSGQRSNQPQHF. CDR3 in DNA: TGTGCCGGATCGGGACAGAGAAGCAATCAGCCCCAGCATTTT.

CDR3 sequence (DNA): TGTGCCAGTAGTATAGGACAGGGAAGCCATGGCTACACCTTC. Its protein is CASSIGQGSHGYTF. V usage is TRBV19 and J usage is TRBJ1-2; 7 nucleotides align to TRBD1. The CDR3 contains 14 residues. V gave up 1 base and J gave up 6 bases; unmatched junction bases: 5. Germline V lookup: CDR1 LNHDA, CDR2 SQIVND (reference sequence).

V usage is TRBV5-8 and J usage is TRBJ2-3, with 9 bases matching TRBD2. Trimming took 7 bases from V and 1 from J; bases not matched to a gene: 1. There are 13 residues in the CDR3. CDR1 and CDR2 (germline): SGHTS, YDEGEE. The CDR3 coding sequence is TGTGCCAGCCAGCGGGGGGGCACAGATACGCAGTATTTT. Residues: CASQRGGTDTQYF.

The chain carries TRBV6-5 and TRBJ1-5, with TRBD1 matching 9 bases. There are 15 residues in the CDR3. Trimming removed 10 bases from V and 1 base from J; junction bases left unmatched: 8. Germline V gives CDR1 MNHEY, CDR2 SVGAGI. The CDR3 nucleotides are TGTGCCACCGCGGGACAGGGAAGAAGCAATCAGCCCCAGCATTTT. Its translation is CATAGQGRSNQPQHF.

The chain combines TRBV3-1 (or the pseudogene TRBV3-2) with TRBJ1-1; D call uncertain. The CDR3 is made up of 16 amino acids. Germline V CDR1 and CDR2: LGHDT, YNNKEL (reference sequence). V gave up 3 bases and J gave up 1 base, with 15 bases separating them. The DNA of the CDR3 is TGTGCCAGCAGCCACTACGCGGGGTTAGGGAACACTGAAGCTTTCTTT. As protein: CASSHYAGLGNTEAFF.

J is TRBJ2-2 and V is TRBV6-5; D is perhaps TRBD2 (5 bases). The germline CDR1 and CDR2 sequences are MNHEY and SVGAGI. This CDR3 contains 12 residues. Trimming took 6 bases from V and 7 from J, leaving 9 bases between them. The CDR3 sequence: CASRGSGGELFF. CDR3 DNA sequence: TGTGCCAGCAGGGGAAGCGGCGGGGAGCTGTTTTTT.

This clone was picked up a small number of times. The chain joins TRBV4-2 to TRBJ1-2; TRBD1 agrees at 11 bases. Per germline, CDR1 LGHNA and CDR2 YNFKEQ. The CDR3 sequence is 14 residues long. V trimming: 8 bases; J trimming: 1 base; junction bases outside the gene matches: 3. As DNA, the CDR3 is TGTGCCAGCCGGGGGACAGGGGGTAACTATGGCTACACCTTC. Amino acid sequence: CASRGTGGNYGYTF.

V and J are TRBV10-3 and TRBJ2-2, with 8 positions matching TRBD1. This CDR3 has 16 amino acids. V lost 7 bases, J lost 4 bases, and 11 bases stayed unmatched. The germline CDR1 and CDR2 sequences are ENHRY and SYGVKD. The CDR3 is CAITATLDRGTGELFF. CDR3 DNA: TGTGCCATCACCGCTACCCTAGACAGGGGCACCGGGGAGCTGTTTTTT.

The chain has TRBV9 and TRBJ1-1; D may be TRBD1 (5 bases). V dropped 3 bases and J dropped 2 bases, with 11 bases sitting between them. There are 14 residues in the CDR3. Germline CDR1 is SGDLS and CDR2 is YYNGEE. CDR3 amino acids: CASSAGGPNTEAFF. Written as DNA, the CDR3 is TGTGCCAGCAGCGCGGGGGGACCTAACACTGAAGCTTTCTTT.

V and J are TRBV5-5 and TRBJ2-5, with a tentative D call TRBD2 (6 bases). Between the trimmed V and J ends, which lost 2 bases and 2 bases, there was a span of 13 bases. CDR1 SGHKS and CDR2 YYEKEE come from the germline V gene (reference sequence). This CDR3 is built from 15 residues. The CDR3 loop reads CASSFNPGVQETQYF. DNA for the CDR3: TGTGCCAGCAGCTTTAACCCGGGGGTACAAGAGACCCAGTACTTC.

The sample holds one count of this clone. This rearrangement joins TRBV27 to TRBJ1-6, with D possibly being TRBD1 (5 bases). Germline lookup yields CDR1 MNHEY and CDR2 SMNVEV (reference sequence). The CDR3 totals 15 residues. The V gene lost 4 bases and the J gene lost 4 bases, with 11 bases spanning the gap. Here the CDR3 reads CASSSPGRYNSPLHF. In nucleotides, the CDR3 is TGTGCCAGCAGTTCGCCAGGGCGGTATAATTCACCCCTCCACTTT.

The rearrangement links TRBV11-2 to TRBJ2-1, with D possibly matching TRBD2 (7 bases). V was cut by 1 base and J by 8 bases, with 12 bases left in between. Per germline, CDR1 SGHAT and CDR2 FQNNGV. The CDR3 has 14 amino acids. The CDR3 nucleotides are TGTGCCAGCAGCTTAGTGGGGGGGGCAGATGAGCAGTTCTTC. This codes for CASSLVGGADEQFF. Full variable domain (outside the CDR3, taken from reference TRBV11-2 and TRBJ2-1): EAGVAQSPRYKIIEKRQSVAFWCNPISGHATLYWYQQILGQGPKLLIQFQNNGVVDDSQLPKDRFSAERLKGVDSTLKIQPAKLEDSAVYLCASSLVGGADEQFFGPGTRLTVL.

The genes are TRBV24-1 and TRBJ1-5, with D unclear. The CDR3 sequence is 15 residues long. Trimming stripped 9 bases from V and 0 bases from J, with 14 bases between. Per the germline V gene, CDR1 is KGHDR and CDR2 is SFDVKD. The CDR3 region has the DNA TGTGCCACCGGATACCGGGAGCTTAGCAATCAGCCCCAGCATTTT. Its translation: CATGYRELSNQPQHF.

This clone came up once. This sample includes further DNA sequences coding for the same CDR3. The chain links TRBV7-9 to TRBJ1-6; TRBD1 might be the D (6 bases). Germline V lookup: CDR1 SEHNR, CDR2 FQNEAQ (reference sequence). Deletions cut 5 bases from V and 7 bases from J, with 12 bases between. This CDR3 has 14 residues. The CDR3, as DNA: TGTGCCAGCAGCCCGACAGGTCCAAATTCACCCCTCCACTTT. Its protein product is CASSPTGPNSPLHF. The full variable domain, its missing parts supplied by reference TRBV7-9 and TRBJ1-6, is DTGVSQNPRHKITKRGQNVTFRCDPISEHNRLYWYRQTLGQGPEFLTYFQNEAQLEKSRLLSDRFSAERPKGSFSTLEIQRTEQGDSAMYLCASSPTGPNSPLHFGNGTRLTVT.

The V and J genes are TRBV5-4 and TRBJ2-3; 13 bases are a match to TRBD2. Germline lookup yields CDR1 SGHNT and CDR2 YYREEE (reference sequence). There are 16 residues in the CDR3. V was clipped by 7 bases and J by 0 bases; unmatched bases: 5. CDR3 sequence: CASRLAGGPSTDTQYF. Written as DNA, the CDR3 is TGTGCCAGCCGACTAGCGGGGGGCCCTAGCACAGATACGCAGTATTTT. The full variable domain, completed using reference TRBV5-4 and TRBJ2-3, is ETGVTQSPTHLIKTRGQQVTLRCSSQSGHNTVSWYQQALGQGPQFIFQYYREEENGRGNFPPRFSGLQFPNYSSELNVNALELDDSALYLCASRLAGGPSTDTQYFGPGTRLTVL.

The DNA for the CDR3 is TGTGCCAGCCATGGGGGGTCTCGCTATGGCTACACCTTC. Protein product: CASHGGSRYGYTF. This sequence joins TRBV2 and TRBJ1-2; tentatively, D is TRBD1 (5 bases). Germline V gives CDR1 SNHLY, CDR2 FYNNEI. The CDR3 extends over 13 amino acids. V dropped 8 bases and J dropped 4 bases, with 14 bases sitting between them.

The chain links TRBV6-6 to TRBJ1-2, with D tentatively TRBD1 (6 bases). The CDR3 covers 12 residues. The germline V and J ends were trimmed by 6 bases and 10 bases, with 15 bases remaining between them. Germline CDR1 reads MNHNY; CDR2 reads SVGAGI (reference sequence). The CDR3 DNA sequence: TGTGCCAGCAGCAGGGAACAGGGAACCTACACCTTC. Amino acid sequence: CASSREQGTYTF.

The V and J genes are TRBV24-1 and TRBJ2-5; the match to TRBD1 covers 8 bases. Trimming at V came to 7 bases and at J to 5 bases, leaving 11 bases not matched to a gene. This CDR3 has 15 residues. Germline loops: CDR1 KGHDR, CDR2 SFDVKD. CDR3: CATSDRGLPWETQYF. As DNA, the CDR3 is TGTGCCACCAGCGACAGGGGATTGCCGTGGGAGACCCAGTACTTC.

This clone came up many times. The chain couples TRBV7-9 to TRBJ1-1; the D is unclear. The CDR3 is 11 amino acids. Germline loops: CDR1 SEHNR, CDR2 FQNEAQ (reference sequence). V was shortened by 5 bases and J by 7 bases, with 8 bases between the two germline ends. The CDR3 coding sequence is TGTGCCAGCAGCCGAGATTTTGAAGCTTTCTTT. Translating gives CASSRDFEAFF.

The CDR3 DNA sequence: TGTGCCAGCAGCCCTCCCCCCGGAGGCGAGCAGTTCTTC. As protein: CASSPPPGGEQFF. The J gene is TRBJ2-1, the V gene TRBV3-1 (or the pseudogene TRBV3-2), with TRBD2 as a possible D gene (5 bases). Germline CDR1 and CDR2: LGHDT and YNNKEL (reference sequence). CDR3 length: 13 amino acids. Trimming stripped 4 bases from V and 10 bases from J, with 14 bases between.

The V and J genes are TRBV3-1 (or the pseudogene TRBV3-2) and TRBJ1-4; no definite D call. The CDR3 is 13 amino acids. CDR1 is LGHDT, CDR2 YNNKEL, per germline (reference sequence). The V gene lost 2 bases and the J gene lost 14 bases, with 15 bases spanning the gap. CDR3 in amino acids: CASSQRLTFQLFF. The CDR3, as DNA: TGTGCCAGCAGCCAACGACTCACCTTTCAGCTGTTTTTT.

This rearrangement joins TRBV19 to TRBJ2-1, with 7 bases fitting TRBD1. This CDR3 spans 15 amino acids. Germline values: CDR1 LNHDA, CDR2 SQIVND (reference sequence). The V gene end was trimmed by 0 bases and the J gene end by 4 bases; junction bases not matched to a gene: 3. The CDR3 is CASSIEGQTYNEQFF. The CDR3 region has the DNA TGTGCCAGTAGTATAGAGGGACAGACGTACAATGAGCAGTTCTTC.

This clone was observed a handful of times. The rearrangement links TRBV11-2 to TRBJ2-7; possible D gene TRBD1, 6 bases. The V end was cut by 5 bases, the J end by 5 bases, with 16 bases between. Germline V gene sequence: CDR1 SGHAT, CDR2 FQNNGV. The CDR3 sequence is 14 residues long. The CDR3 region has the DNA TGTGCCAGCAGCCAGTGGACAGCGGAAGACGAGCAGTACTTC. This sequence encodes CASSQWTAEDEQYF.

The chain uses TRBV9 and TRBJ2-2; D call uncertain. Trimming left V 5 bases short and J 6 bases short, with 5 bases between. Germline CDR1 is SGDLS and CDR2 is YYNGEE. This CDR3 is built from 11 residues. The CDR3 DNA is TGTGCCAGCAGTCGCGCCGGGGAGCTGTTTTTT. Encoded protein: CASSRAGELFF.

V is TRBV15 and J is TRBJ2-7, with a tentative D call TRBD1 (6 bases). The CDR3 covers 15 residues. Trimming removed 4 bases at V and 2 bases at J, with 15 bases between. CDR1 is LNHNV, CDR2 YYDKDF, per germline (reference sequence). CDR3 protein: CATSNRGRGTYEQYF. CDR3 in DNA: TGTGCCACCAGCAACCGGGGCAGGGGTACCTACGAGCAGTACTTC.

The chain uses TRBV11-2 and TRBJ2-7; no reliable D call. With 3 bases removed from V and 2 bases from J, the gap between germline ends came to 11 bases. The CDR3 runs 14 residues. The germline CDR1 and CDR2 sequences are SGHAT and FQNNGV. The CDR3 bases are TGTGCCAGCAGCTTGAACAGACCCACCTACGAGCAGTACTTC. Translated: CASSLNRPTYEQYF.